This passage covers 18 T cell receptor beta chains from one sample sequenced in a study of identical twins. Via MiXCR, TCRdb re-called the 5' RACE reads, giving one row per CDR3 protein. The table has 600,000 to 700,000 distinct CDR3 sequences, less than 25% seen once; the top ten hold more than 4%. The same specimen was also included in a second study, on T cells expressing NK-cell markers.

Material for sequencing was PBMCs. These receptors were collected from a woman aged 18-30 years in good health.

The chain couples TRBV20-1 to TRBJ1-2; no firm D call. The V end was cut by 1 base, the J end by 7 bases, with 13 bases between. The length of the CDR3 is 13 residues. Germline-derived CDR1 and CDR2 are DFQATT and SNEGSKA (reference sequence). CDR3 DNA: TGCAGTGCTAGAGCCCCCTCGGAGGGTGGCTACACCTTC. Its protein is CSARAPSEGGYTF.

Written as DNA, the CDR3 is TGTGCCAGCAGTTCCACTAGCGCCTACAACAATGAGCAGTTCTTC. Translated, it gives CASSSTSAYNNEQFF. The J gene is TRBJ2-1, the V gene TRBV6-5; 7 bases line up with TRBD2. CDR1 and CDR2 from the germline V gene are MNHEY and SVGAGI. This CDR3 is 15 amino acids long. After removal of 4 bases from V and 5 bases from J, the junction contained 8 bases not matched to a gene.

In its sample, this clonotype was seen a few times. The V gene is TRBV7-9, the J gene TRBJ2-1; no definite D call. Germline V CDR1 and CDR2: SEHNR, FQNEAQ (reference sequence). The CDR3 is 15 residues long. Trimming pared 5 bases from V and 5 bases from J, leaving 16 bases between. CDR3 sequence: CASSQTLKSHNEQFF. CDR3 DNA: TGTGCCAGCAGCCAGACGCTGAAATCTCACAATGAGCAGTTCTTC.

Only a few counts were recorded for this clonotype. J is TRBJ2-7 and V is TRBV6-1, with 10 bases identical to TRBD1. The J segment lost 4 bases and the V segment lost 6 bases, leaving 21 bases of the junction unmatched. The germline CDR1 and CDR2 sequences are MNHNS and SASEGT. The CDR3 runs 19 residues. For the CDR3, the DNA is TGTGCCAGCAGCCCACTTGTGGGAAGAAGGGGACAGGGGAGATACGAGCAGTACTTC. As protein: CASSPLVGRRGQGRYEQYF.

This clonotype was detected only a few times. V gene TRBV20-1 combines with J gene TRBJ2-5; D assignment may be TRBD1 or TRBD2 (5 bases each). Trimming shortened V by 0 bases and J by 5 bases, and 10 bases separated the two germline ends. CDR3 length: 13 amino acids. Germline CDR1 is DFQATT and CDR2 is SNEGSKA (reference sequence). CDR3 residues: CSARDMGVETQYF. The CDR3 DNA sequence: TGCAGTGCTAGAGATATGGGGGTGGAGACCCAGTACTTC.

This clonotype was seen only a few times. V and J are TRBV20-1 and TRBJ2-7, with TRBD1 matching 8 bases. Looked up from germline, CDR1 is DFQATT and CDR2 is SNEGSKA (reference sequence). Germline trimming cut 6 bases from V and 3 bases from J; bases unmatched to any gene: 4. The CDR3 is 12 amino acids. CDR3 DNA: TGCAGTGCCCCAGGGGGCCTCTACGAGCAGTACTTC. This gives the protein CSAPGGLYEQYF.

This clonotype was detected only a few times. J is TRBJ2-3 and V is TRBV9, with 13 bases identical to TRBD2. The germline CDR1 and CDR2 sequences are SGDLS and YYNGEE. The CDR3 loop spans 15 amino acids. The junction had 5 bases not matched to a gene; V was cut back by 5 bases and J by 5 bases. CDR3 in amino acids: CASSTTSGRKDTQYF. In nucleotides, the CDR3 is TGTGCCAGCAGTACGACTAGCGGGAGGAAAGATACGCAGTATTTT.

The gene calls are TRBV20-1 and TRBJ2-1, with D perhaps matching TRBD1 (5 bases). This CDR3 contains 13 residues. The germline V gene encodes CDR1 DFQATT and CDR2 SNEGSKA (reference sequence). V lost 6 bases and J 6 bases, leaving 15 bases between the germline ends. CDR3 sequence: CSAVLPTGNEQFF. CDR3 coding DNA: TGCAGTGCCGTTCTCCCTACAGGCAATGAGCAGTTCTTC.

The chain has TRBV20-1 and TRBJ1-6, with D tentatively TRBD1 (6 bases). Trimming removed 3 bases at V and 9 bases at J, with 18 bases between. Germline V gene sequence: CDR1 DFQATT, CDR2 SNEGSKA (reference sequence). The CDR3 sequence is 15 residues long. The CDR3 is CSASRGGLGFSPLHF. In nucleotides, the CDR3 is TGCAGTGCTAGTAGGGGGGGACTCGGTTTTTCACCCCTCCACTTT.

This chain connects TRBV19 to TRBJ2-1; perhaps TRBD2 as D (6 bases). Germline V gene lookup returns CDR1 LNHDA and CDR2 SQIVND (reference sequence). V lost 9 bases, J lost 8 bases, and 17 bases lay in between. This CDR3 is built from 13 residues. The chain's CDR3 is CASVGGAGHEQFF. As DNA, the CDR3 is TGTGCCAGCGTTGGCGGAGCGGGTCATGAGCAGTTCTTC.

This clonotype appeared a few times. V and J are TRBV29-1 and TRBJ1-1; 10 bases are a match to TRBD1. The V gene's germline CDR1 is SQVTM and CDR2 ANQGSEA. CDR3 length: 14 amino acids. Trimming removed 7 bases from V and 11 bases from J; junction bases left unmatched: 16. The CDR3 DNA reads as TGCAGCGCCACAAGACAGGGGGCGAAGGGAGCGGCTTTCTTT. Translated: CSATRQGAKGAAFF.

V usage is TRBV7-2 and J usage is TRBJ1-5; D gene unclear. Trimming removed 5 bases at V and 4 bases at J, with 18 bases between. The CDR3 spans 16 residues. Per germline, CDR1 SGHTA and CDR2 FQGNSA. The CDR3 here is CASSPQAWTGNQPQHF. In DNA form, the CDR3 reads TGTGCCAGCAGCCCACAAGCCTGGACGGGGAATCAGCCCCAGCATTTT. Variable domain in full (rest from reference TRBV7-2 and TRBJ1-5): GAGVSQSPSNKVTEKGKDVELRCDPISGHTALYWYRQSLGQGLEFLIYFQGNSAPDKSGLPSDRFSAERTGGSVSTLTIQRTQQEDSAVYLCASSPQAWTGNQPQHFGDGTRLSIL.

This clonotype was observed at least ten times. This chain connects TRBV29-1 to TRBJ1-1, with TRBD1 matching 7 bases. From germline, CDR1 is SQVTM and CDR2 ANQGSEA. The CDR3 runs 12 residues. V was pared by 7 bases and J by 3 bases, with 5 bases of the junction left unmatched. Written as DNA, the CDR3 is TGCAGCGGTAGACAGGGCGACACTGAAGCTTTCTTT. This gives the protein CSGRQGDTEAFF.

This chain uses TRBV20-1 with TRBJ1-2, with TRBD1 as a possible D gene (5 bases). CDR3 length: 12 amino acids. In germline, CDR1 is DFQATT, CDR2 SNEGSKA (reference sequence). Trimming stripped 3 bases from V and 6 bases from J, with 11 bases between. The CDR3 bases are TGCAGTGCTAGGGGACCGGGGAATGGCTACACCTTC. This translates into CSARGPGNGYTF.

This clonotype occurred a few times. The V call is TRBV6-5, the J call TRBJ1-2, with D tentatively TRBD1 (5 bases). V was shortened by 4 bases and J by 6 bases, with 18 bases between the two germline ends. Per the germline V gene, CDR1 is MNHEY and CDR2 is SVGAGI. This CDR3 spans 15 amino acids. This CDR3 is CASSWGDRGVNGYTF. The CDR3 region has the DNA TGTGCCAGCAGTTGGGGAGACAGAGGCGTTAATGGCTACACCTTC.

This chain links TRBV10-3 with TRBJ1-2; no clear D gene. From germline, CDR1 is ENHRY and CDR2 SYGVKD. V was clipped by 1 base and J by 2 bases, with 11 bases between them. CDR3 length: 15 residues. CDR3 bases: TGTGCCATCAGTGAGTTAGTGAGTCTGAACTATGGCTACACCTTC. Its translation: CAISELVSLNYGYTF.

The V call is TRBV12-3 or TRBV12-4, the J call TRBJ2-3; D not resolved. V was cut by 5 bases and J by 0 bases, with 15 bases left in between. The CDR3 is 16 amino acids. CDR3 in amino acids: CASSPVRSSSTDTQYF. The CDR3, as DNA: TGTGCCAGCAGTCCCGTGCGGTCTTCTAGCACAGATACGCAGTATTTT.

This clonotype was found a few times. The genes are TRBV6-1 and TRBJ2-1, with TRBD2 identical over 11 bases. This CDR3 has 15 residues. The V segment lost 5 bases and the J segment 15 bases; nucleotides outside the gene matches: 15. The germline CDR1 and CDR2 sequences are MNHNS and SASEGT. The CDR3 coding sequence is TGTGCCAGCAGTCGCCAGGGACTAGCGGACTCAAGGGGGTTCTTC. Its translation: CASSRQGLADSRGFF.